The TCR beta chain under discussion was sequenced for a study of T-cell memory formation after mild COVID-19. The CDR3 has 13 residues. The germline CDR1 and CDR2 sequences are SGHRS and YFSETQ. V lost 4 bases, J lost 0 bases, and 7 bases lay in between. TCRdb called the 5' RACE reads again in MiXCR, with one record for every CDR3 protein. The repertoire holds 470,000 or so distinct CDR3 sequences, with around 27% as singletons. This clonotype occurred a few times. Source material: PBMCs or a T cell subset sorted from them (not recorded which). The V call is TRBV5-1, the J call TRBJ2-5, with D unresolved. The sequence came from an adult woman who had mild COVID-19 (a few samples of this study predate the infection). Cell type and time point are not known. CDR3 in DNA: TGCGCCAGCAGCACGTTTGACCAAGAGACCCAGTACTTC. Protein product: CASSTFDQETQYF.